The next 3 T cell receptor beta chains were all read from a single sample in a study of cytomegalovirus exposure and HLA in healthy donors. PCR employed 60 Vbeta and 13 Jbeta primers. Here immunoSEQ multiplex PCR was the method, and the copy in TCRdb shows in-frame clones only, minus some. This table holds fewer than 140,000 clones, more than 60% found once. Sequenced material: PBMCs. The receptors come from a man aged 55 to 70 in good health and CMV-seronegative.

The table lists this clone with a count of one. The rearrangement joins TRBV7-2 to TRBJ2-7; 7 bases align to TRBD2. Per germline, CDR1 SGHTA and CDR2 FQGNSA. J was trimmed by 0 bases and V by 5 bases; bases with no gene match: 7. The CDR3 contains 15 residues. CDR3 in amino acids: CASSPRRGSSYEQYF. The CDR3 DNA reads TGTGCCAGCAGCCCCCGGCGGGGGAGCTCCTACGAGCAGTACTTC.

CDR3 amino acids: CASSADSNTEAFF. The DNA for the CDR3 is TGTGCCAGCAGCGCAGACAGCAACACTGAAGCTTTCTTT. The chain links TRBV9 to TRBJ1-1; D might be TRBD1 (5 bases). This CDR3 has 13 amino acids. The germline V and J ends were trimmed by 3 bases and 2 bases, with 8 bases remaining between them. CDR1 and CDR2 from the germline V gene are SGDLS and YYNGEE.

The chain employs TRBV9 and TRBJ2-3; D possibly corresponds to TRBD2 (7 bases). CDR3 size: 15 residues. Trimming took 2 bases from V and 6 from J, leaving 16 bases between them. CDR1 SGDLS and CDR2 YYNGEE come from the germline V gene. The CDR3 is CASSVSGAGGDTQYF. In DNA form, the CDR3 reads TGTGCCAGCAGCGTTTCGGGGGCCGGGGGGGATACGCAGTATTTT.